This is a list of T cell receptor beta chains from one sample in a study of cytomegalovirus exposure and HLA in healthy donors. The protocol was immunoSEQ multiplex PCR, while the TCRdb copy is restricted to in-frame clones and leaves out a portion. The sample table sets out about 140,000 clones. Source material: PBMCs. The receptor set was obtained from a man aged 40-49 years in good health and CMV-seronegative. The CDR3 runs from the conserved cysteine through the conserved F or W. D genes are given only for firm matches.

V gene	D gene	J gene	CDR3 protein	CDR3 DNA
TRBV4-3	-	TRBJ1-2	CASSPGGKTSGYTF	TGCGCCAGCAGCCCTGGGGGGAAGACTTCTGGCTACACCTTC
TRBV5-1	TRBD2	TRBJ2-5	CASSFGGSGGQETQYF	TGCGCCAGCAGCTTCGGGGGGTCGGGGGGGCAAGAGACCCAGTACTTC
TRBV5-4	TRBD1	TRBJ1-2	CASSSFRTGVYGYTF	TGTGCCAGCAGCTCATTTCGGACAGGTGTTTATGGCTACACCTTC
TRBV28	-	TRBJ1-1	CASSAPRVTEAFF	TGTGCCAGCAGTGCCCCCAGGGTGACTGAAGCTTTCTTT
TRBV2	-	TRBJ1-5	CASSEGERSNQPQHF	TGTGCCAGCAGTGAAGGGGAGCGTAGCAATCAGCCCCAGCATTTT
TRBV5-8	-	TRBJ1-5	CASSPWGGSNQPQHF	TGTGCCAGCAGCCCGTGGGGAGGTAGCAATCAGCCCCAGCATTTT
TRBV7-3	-	TRBJ2-6	CASSLTRGAPSGANVLTF	TGTGCCAGCAGCTTAACCCGGGGGGCCCCCTCTGGGGCCAACGTCCTGACTTTC
TRBV4-1	TRBD1	TRBJ1-4	CASSQGRGQLNEKLFF	TGCGCCAGCAGCCAAGGGCGGGGACAGCTTAATGAAAAACTGTTTTTT
TRBV13	-	TRBJ1-1	CASKTDSISMNTEAFF	TGTGCCAGCAAGACAGACAGCATCAGTATGAACACTGAAGCTTTCTTT
TRBV29-1	TRBD2	TRBJ2-5	CSVDTLTSIQETQYF	TGCAGCGTTGATACCCTGACTAGCATCCAAGAGACCCAGTACTTC
TRBV4-1	-	TRBJ1-5	CASSQDGQGNQPQHF	TGCGCCAGCAGCCAAGATGGGCAGGGTAATCAGCCCCAGCATTTT
TRBV27	-	TRBJ1-6	CASSLDIRPGNNSPLHF	TGTGCCAGCAGTTTAGATATCAGACCGGGGAACAATTCACCCCTCCACTTT
TRBV7-6	TRBD1	TRBJ2-3	CASSFGTAYTDTQYF	TGTGCCAGCAGCTTTGGGACAGCTTACACAGATACGCAGTATTTT
TRBV7-2	-	TRBJ2-7	CASSSQVSYEQYF	TGTGCCAGCAGCTCACAGGTCTCCTACGAGCAGTACTTC
TRBV5-8	-	TRBJ1-2	CASSLAGPNYGYTF	TGTGCCAGCAGCTTGGCAGGGCCAAACTATGGCTACACCTTC
TRBV10-3	-	TRBJ1-2	CAISETTAANYGYTF	TGTGCCATCAGTGAAACGACAGCTGCAAACTATGGCTACACCTTC
TRBV2	TRBD1	TRBJ2-2	CASSRDSPTGELFF	TGTGCCAGCAGCCGGGACAGCCCCACCGGGGAGCTGTTTTTT
TRBV27	TRBD1	TRBJ1-3	CASAQGVGNTIYF	TGTGCCAGCGCTCAGGGGGTAGGAAACACCATATATTTT
TRBV28	TRBD2	TRBJ2-2	CASRWGGAGELFF	TGTGCCAGCAGGTGGGGGGGAGCCGGGGAGCTGTTTTTT
TRBV5-1	-	TRBJ1-4	CASSAGPSATNEKLFF	TGCGCCAGCAGCGCGGGACCCAGTGCAACTAATGAAAAACTGTTTTTT
TRBV15	-	TRBJ2-5	CASERGGPSETQYF	TGTGCCTCTGAGCGAGGGGGACCCTCAGAGACCCAGTACTTC
TRBV5-6	TRBD1	TRBJ2-5	CASRTTGNRGTQYF	TGTGCCAGCAGGACGACAGGGAACCGGGGGACCCAGTACTTC
TRBV5-1	TRBD1	TRBJ2-7	CASSFGTGTGYEQYF	TGCGCCAGCAGCTTTGGGACCGGGACAGGGTACGAGCAGTACTTC
TRBV27	TRBD1	TRBJ2-3	CASSQSVGGTSDTQYF	TGTGCCAGCAGTCAGAGCGTAGGGGGCACGTCAGATACGCAGTATTTT
TRBV4-2	-	TRBJ2-7	CASSTAGSYEQYF	TGTGCCAGCAGCACGGCCGGGTCCTACGAGCAGTACTTC
TRBV6-6	-	TRBJ1-1	CASSYRDVGYTEAFF	TGTGCCAGCAGTTACCGGGATGTGGGGTACACTGAAGCTTTCTTT
TRBV5-1	-	TRBJ2-2	CASSPGVTGELFF	TGCGCCAGCAGTCCAGGGGTAACCGGGGAGCTGTTTTTT
TRBV5-1	TRBD2	TRBJ2-5	CASSLVTSGSETQYF	TGCGCCAGCAGCTTGGTCACTAGCGGGTCAGAGACCCAGTACTTC
TRBV6-5	TRBD1	TRBJ2-7	CASSHRGRVYEQYF	TGTGCCAGCAGTCACAGGGGGCGCGTCTACGAGCAGTACTTC
TRBV7-9	-	TRBJ2-2	CATSFTGELFF	TGTGCCACCTCTTTCACCGGGGAGCTGTTTTTT
TRBV7-2	-	TRBJ2-7	CASSLVEGYEQYF	TGTGCCAGCAGCTTAGTCGAGGGCTACGAGCAGTACTTC
TRBV4-2	TRBD2	TRBJ2-7	CASSQDPTSSYEQYF	TGTGCCAGCAGCCAAGATCCGACTAGCAGTTACGAGCAGTACTTC
TRBV25-1	-	TRBJ2-5	CASSELGQQETQYF	TGTGCCAGCAGTGAATTGGGCCAACAAGAGACCCAGTACTTC
TRBV19	-	TRBJ1-1	CASSTGRGNTEAFF	TGTGCCAGTAGTACAGGAAGGGGGAACACTGAAGCTTTCTTT
TRBV19	-	TRBJ1-4	CASSGSGGSNEKLFF	TGTGCCAGTAGCGGGTCAGGAGGGTCTAATGAAAAACTGTTTTTT
TRBV28	TRBD1	TRBJ1-4	CASSLNQDRGEKLFF	TGTGCCAGCAGTTTAAATCAGGACAGGGGTGAAAAACTGTTTTTT
TRBV10-3	-	TRBJ1-6	CAISAPEWNSPLHF	TGTGCCATCAGCGCGCCCGAATGGAATTCACCCCTCCACTTT
TRBV27	TRBD1	TRBJ1-1	CASFLQGAGWTEAFF	TGTGCCAGTTTCTTACAGGGGGCGGGATGGACTGAAGCTTTCTTT
TRBV5-6	-	TRBJ2-7	CASSTLYEQYF	TGTGCCAGCAGCACTCTATACGAGCAGTACTTC
TRBV5-1	-	TRBJ1-5	CASRTAGNQPQHF	TGCGCCAGCAGGACCGCGGGGAATCAGCCCCAGCATTTT
TRBV7-8	TRBD1	TRBJ1-1	CASSLALTGGDEAFF	TGTGCCAGCAGCTTAGCTCTGACAGGGGGGGATGAAGCTTTCTTT
TRBV19	-	TRBJ1-1	CASSARGSNTEAFF	TGTGCCAGTAGTGCCAGGGGATCGAACACTGAAGCTTTCTTT
TRBV5-4	TRBD1	TRBJ2-1	CASSHPGQANEQFF	TGTGCCAGCAGCCACCCGGGACAGGCAAATGAGCAGTTCTTC
TRBV5-4	-	TRBJ1-3	CASRQSVQGDSGNTIYF	TGTGCCAGCAGACAATCAGTACAGGGTGACTCTGGAAACACCATATATTTT
TRBV7-2	TRBD2	TRBJ2-3	CASSLASGGLRDTQYF	TGTGCCAGCAGCTTAGCTAGCGGGGGGCTGCGAGATACGCAGTATTTT
TRBV4-2	TRBD2	TRBJ2-3	CASSQELAGGQDTQYF	TGTGCCAGCAGCCAAGAACTAGCGGGGGGCCAAGATACGCAGTATTTT
TRBV27	TRBD1	TRBJ1-6	CASSLGTGASPLHF	TGTGCCAGCAGTTTAGGGACAGGGGCCTCACCCCTCCACTTT
TRBV19	-	TRBJ2-3	CASGTGWGTDTQYF	TGTGCCAGTGGCACGGGTTGGGGCACAGATACGCAGTATTTT
TRBV7-2	TRBD1	TRBJ2-7	CASSFQTGKEQYF	TGTGCCAGCAGCTTTCAGACAGGGAAGGAGCAGTACTTC
TRBV29-1	TRBD1	TRBJ1-1	CSVQGTGHRNTEAFF	TGCAGCGTACAAGGGACAGGACATAGGAACACTGAAGCTTTCTTT
TRBV4-1	-	TRBJ1-5	CASSQRPAEPQHF	TGCGCCAGCAGCCAACGCCCCGCAGAGCCCCAGCATTTT
TRBV5-4	-	TRBJ2-7	CASSLPTDYEQYF	TGTGCCAGCAGCTTACCGACAGACTACGAGCAGTACTTC
TRBV18	TRBD1	TRBJ1-2	CASSPIDRVNGYTF	TGTGCCAGCTCACCAATTGACAGGGTCAATGGCTACACCTTC
TRBV7-9	TRBD1	TRBJ2-7	CASSFAGQGQYF	TGTGCCAGCAGCTTCGCCGGACAGGGGCAGTACTTC
TRBV7-2	TRBD2	TRBJ2-1	CASSLAASGMYNEQFF	TGTGCCAGCAGCTTAGCGGCTAGCGGGATGTACAATGAGCAGTTCTTC